This T cell receptor beta chain derives from a study of blood T cells in healthy people across ages (dated by TCRdb to 2015 to 2017). General notes on the study: Template switching captured roughly one uniquely barcoded TCR beta cDNA molecule per two T cells in model experiments. The study measured age-related changes in TCR beta repertoire diversity using deep sequencing normalized with unique cDNA molecular identifiers. Four age groups were formed from the donors: young (average 16 years), middle-aged (more than 35), aged (more than 55) and long-lived (more than 75). Donors of different ages were randomly distributed across sequencing lanes to avoid experimental bias. Two additional independent replicas of 1 million unique cDNA reads from the same blood draw were analyzed for two donors (one aged 18 to 29 and one aged 80 or older). The paper's findings and limits, for the study overall: A strong correlation was found between observed TCR beta diversity and the percentage of naive T cells measured by flow cytometry. Compared with the aged group, more naive CD4+ T cells, fewer expanded clones and increased TCR diversity were shown by the long-lived group, suggesting age selection. As age increased, observed TCR beta diversity per million T cells dropped in a roughly linear way, and a significant reduction was already evident by age 40. Estimates of total diversity based on one million sequenced T cells were regarded as lower bounds and as underestimates. Conclusive comparison of naive and antigen-experienced compartments was prevented by the profiling of bulk unsorted PBMCs. Donor CMV infection status was unknown, potentially confounding age-related changes in expanded clonotypes.

The roughly 39 donors, aged about 6 to 95 years, were systemically healthy Caucasian individuals from Russia. Each donor gave 8 to 10 milliliters of peripheral blood, drawn into EDTA-treated Vacutainer tubes. PBMCs were isolated by Ficoll-Paque density-gradient centrifugation, with at least 6 million obtained per sample. Total RNA was extracted from PBMCs with Trizol reagent, with at least 6 micrograms obtained per sample. The percentages of naive CD45RAhigh/CD27high T cells were determined by flow cytometry on a PBMC aliquot from every donor. Per the germline V gene (reference sequence), LNHNV is the CDR1 and YYDKDF is the CDR2. From V the trimming removes 5 bases and from J it removes 9 bases, while the gene matches leave 11 bases of the junction unaccounted for. Taken from cysteine to phenylalanine, the CDR3 has 16 residues. The kept DNA is CDR3 alone, 48 bases in frame from the first base. Library method: 5' RACE. A second PCR of about 6 to 11 cycles was run with a J-beta primer mix and a sample-barcoded 5' primer. Each TCR beta cDNA molecule received a unique molecular identifier from a template-switch 5' adaptor carrying 12 random nucleotides. Each sample yielded at least 2.5 million CDR3-containing paired-end reads. All of the RNA was converted into first-strand cDNA using the Mint cDNA synthesis kit, with a TRBC-specific oligonucleotide serving as the primer. All cDNA was treated with uracil-DNA glycosylase and then went through a first 18-cycle PCR with the universal primers M1SS and BC2_uni_R. The source study handled its data this way. For normalization, 1 million high-quality reads were randomly selected from each sample, with every read carrying a distinct molecular identifier. Instead of being binned into consensus sequences, reads that shared molecular identifiers were thrown out. MiTCR, with a Q25 quality threshold and the strictest error-elimination algorithm, was used for CDR3 identification, clonotype clustering and error correction. Lower-bound total TCR beta diversity was estimated with a nonparametric unseen species model using Euler transformation. TCRdb passed the public sequencing reads through fastp at Q25 and MiXCR, retaining productive beta sequences. Entries that share a CDR3 protein sequence are merged under the most common genes and DNA. For this entry, the V and J calls and clone size follow TCRdb and not the study's own pipeline. This sample comprises approximately 2,000,000 distinct CDR3 sequences, about 39% of them detected only once. Jointly, the top ten make up under 30% of the sample.

This clonotype was observed at least ten times. Its antigen is not yet known. There are no base qualities to consult, and no much larger clone falls within one base. The sequence joins TRBV15 to TRBJ1-6; TRBD1 lines up with 9 middle nucleotides. The TCR was taken from a human donor in good health. Sequencing input: blood. The CDR3 reads as follows: CATSLDPGQGGSPLHF. In nucleotide form, the sequence is TGTGCCACCAGCTTAGACCCGGGACAGGGCGGTTCACCCCTCCACTTT.